A single sample gave rise to the 28 T cell receptor beta chains below, sequenced in a study of T cell responses to AZD1222 COVID-19 vaccine. Generated by immunoSEQ multiplex PCR, the TCRdb table keeps only in-frame clones and is missing some. This sample has about 86,000 clones, with 85% to 90% found just once. Here the sequenced sample was peripheral blood, taken 28 days after the second AZD1222 dose. Receptor source: an adult who received the AZD1222 COVID-19 vaccine.

The CDR3 spells CASRFNEKLFF. CDR3 nucleotide sequence: TGTGCCAGCCGTTTTAATGAAAAACTGTTTTTT. The chain employs TRBV6-5 and TRBJ1-4; D is ambiguous. Germline V CDR1 and CDR2: MNHEY, SVGAGI. V was cut by 8 bases and J by 4 bases, with 5 bases left in between. The CDR3 consists of 11 residues.

This clone was seen a handful of times. This chain's CDR3 is CASSLSGTAATGELFF. The CDR3 DNA reads TGCGCCAGCAGCCTATCCGGGACTGCGGCCACCGGGGAGCTGTTTTTT. V gene TRBV5-1 combines with J gene TRBJ2-2, with a possible D match to TRBD2 (6 bases). This CDR3 has 16 residues. V lost 4 bases to trimming and J lost 4 bases, with 17 bases between them. Germline assignment: CDR1 SGHRS and CDR2 YFSETQ.

The chain is built from TRBV7-5 and TRBJ2-2; the table calls TRBD2, which could not be checked here. TRBV7-5 is deemed a pseudogene. The CDR3 spans 16 residues. Here the CDR3 reads CVRSTLAGGHTGELFF. DNA of the CDR3: TGTGTCAGAAGCACCTTAGCGGGAGGTCACACCGGGGAGCTGTTTTTT.

The chain couples TRBV14 to TRBJ1-1; D may be TRBD1 (6 bases). Germline CDR1 SGHDN, CDR2 FVKESK. Between the trimmed V and J ends, which lost 8 bases and 4 bases, there was a span of 11 bases. The CDR3 spans 12 residues. The CDR3 reads CASGGGSTEAFF. DNA of the CDR3: TGTGCCAGCGGAGGGGGTAGCACTGAAGCTTTCTTT. Variable domain in full (rest from reference TRBV14 and TRBJ1-1): EAGVTQFPSHSVIEKGQTVTLRCDPISGHDNLYWYRRVMGKEIKFLLHFVKESKQDESGMPNNRFLAERTGGTYSTLKVQPAELEDSGVYFCASGGGSTEAFFGQGTRLTVV.

The V call is TRBV6-1, the J call TRBJ2-3; the D gene is possibly TRBD1 (6 bases). Germline V gives CDR1 MNHNS, CDR2 SASEGT. The germline V and J ends were trimmed by 3 bases and 8 bases, with 15 bases remaining between them. This CDR3 is built from 14 residues. The CDR3: CASSEGPGEGTQYF. CDR3 DNA: TGTGCCAGCAGTGAGGGTCCAGGGGAAGGTACGCAGTATTTT.

This rearrangement joins TRBV5-4 to TRBJ1-1; TRBD1 agrees at 7 bases. Trimming at V came to 6 bases and at J to 7 bases, leaving 12 bases not matched to a gene. Germline CDR1 is SGHNT and CDR2 is YYREEE (reference sequence). This CDR3 region has 14 residues. CDR3 DNA sequence: TGTGCCAGCACCCTTCGGCAGGGGGGCAATGAAGCTTTCTTT. As protein: CASTLRQGGNEAFF. Full variable domain (remainder filled in from reference TRBV5-4 and TRBJ1-1): ETGVTQSPTHLIKTRGQQVTLRCSSQSGHNTVSWYQQALGQGPQFIFQYYREEENGRGNFPPRFSGLQFPNYSSELNVNALELDDSALYLCASTLRQGGNEAFFGQGTRLTVV.

The V call is TRBV7-2, the J call TRBJ2-4; D may be TRBD2 (5 bases). The CDR3 is made up of 14 amino acids. Germline lookup yields CDR1 SGHTA and CDR2 FQGNSA. Trimming shortened V by 1 base and J by 3 bases, and 7 bases separated the two germline ends. DNA of the CDR3: TGTGCCAGCAGCTTAGGTAGCGTCAAAAACATTCAGTACTTC. This encodes CASSLGSVKNIQYF.

The chain employs TRBV3-1 (or the pseudogene TRBV3-2) and TRBJ1-2; 7 nucleotides align to TRBD1. Germline V gene data show CDR1 as LGHDT and CDR2 as YNNKEL (reference sequence). After removal of 4 bases from V and 13 bases from J, the junction contained 9 bases not matched to a gene. CDR3 length equals 12 residues. CDR3 nucleotides: TGTGCCAGCAGCCTTAGGGAGGGGGCGTCCACCTTC. Translating it yields CASSLREGASTF.

This clone has just one count. The V call is TRBV27, the J call TRBJ2-3; TRBD2 matches 15 bases. Germline values: CDR1 MNHEY, CDR2 SMNVEV (reference sequence). The ends lost 4 bases at V and 9 bases at J; junction bases unmatched: 5. The CDR3 totals 15 residues. CDR3 amino acids: CASSWTSGRALTQYF. CDR3 DNA sequence: TGTGCCAGCAGTTGGACTAGCGGGAGGGCCCTGACGCAGTATTTT.

The rearrangement uses TRBV19 and TRBJ2-1; D perhaps matches TRBD2 (6 bases). Germline loops: CDR1 LNHDA, CDR2 SQIVND (reference sequence). V was trimmed by 4 bases and J by 5 bases, leaving 9 bases between them. The CDR3 covers 13 residues. CDR3 amino acids: CASSKGLNNEQFF. CDR3 coding DNA: TGTGCCAGTAGTAAGGGACTTAACAATGAGCAGTTCTTC. The complete variable domain, with remaining parts taken from reference TRBV19 and TRBJ2-1, reads DGGITQSPKYLFRKEGQNVTLSCEQNLNHDAMYWYRQDPGQGLRLIYYSQIVNDFQKGDIAEGYSVSREKKESFPLTVTSAQKNPTAFYLCASSKGLNNEQFFGPGTRLTVL.

The table lists this clone with a count of one. The chain uses TRBV7-9 and TRBJ2-1, with D perhaps TRBD2 (5 bases). V lost 5 bases and J lost 7, with 27 bases in between. The CDR3 contains 18 residues. The germline V gene has CDR1 SEHNR and CDR2 FQNEAQ (reference sequence). The CDR3 spells CASSLPSSPPFQLNEQFF. DNA for the CDR3: TGTGCCAGCAGCCTACCTAGCTCCCCTCCGTTCCAGTTGAATGAGCAGTTCTTC. Using reference TRBV7-9 and TRBJ2-1 for the parts outside the CDR3, the full variable domain is DTGVSQNPRHKITKRGQNVTFRCDPISEHNRLYWYRQTLGQGPEFLTYFQNEAQLEKSRLLSDRFSAERPKGSFSTLEIQRTEQGDSAMYLCASSLPSSPPFQLNEQFFGPGTRLTVL.

V gene TRBV5-4 combines with J gene TRBJ2-2; TRBD2 agrees at 16 bases. The J segment lost 3 bases and the V segment lost 4 bases, leaving 6 bases of the junction unmatched. The CDR3 runs to 18 residues. CDR1 and CDR2 from the germline V gene are SGHNT and YYREEE (reference sequence). The CDR3 is CASSGGLAGGPDTGELFF. In nucleotides, the CDR3 is TGTGCCAGCAGCGGGGGACTAGCGGGAGGGCCGGACACCGGGGAGCTGTTTTTT.

The gene calls are TRBV3-1 (or the pseudogene TRBV3-2) and TRBJ2-1; a weak D match, TRBD2 (7 bases). The V end lost 2 bases, the J end lost 4 bases, and 12 bases lay between the germline ends. This CDR3 contains 15 residues. Looked up from germline, CDR1 is LGHDT and CDR2 is YNNKEL (reference sequence). The CDR3 DNA follows: TGTGCCAGCAGCCAACGCGGGGGCACATACAATGAGCAGTTCTTC. This translates into CASSQRGGTYNEQFF.

This chain uses TRBV27 with TRBJ1-2; D is unresolved. Trimming shortened V by 6 bases and J by 4 bases, and 15 bases separated the two germline ends. This CDR3 spans 14 amino acids. Germline loops: CDR1 MNHEY, CDR2 SMNVEV (reference sequence). CDR3 in amino acids: CASRRQSSRYGYTF. CDR3 nucleotide sequence: TGTGCCAGCAGGCGACAAAGTTCGCGCTATGGCTACACCTTC.

Concerning this clone: Other DNA sequences of this sample code for an identical CDR3. The chain uses TRBV4-1 and TRBJ1-5, with 7 bases identical to TRBD1. CDR3 length: 15 residues. V was pared by 3 bases and J by 6 bases, with 8 bases of the junction left unmatched. The germline gives CDR1 MGHRA, CDR2 YSYEKL. CDR3 in amino acids: CASSHTDRVSQPQHF. DNA for the CDR3: TGCGCCAGCAGCCATACCGACAGGGTAAGTCAGCCCCAGCATTTT.

The chain is built from TRBV28 and TRBJ2-7, with TRBD1 matching 11 bases. This CDR3 comprises 12 residues. CDR1 is MDHEN, CDR2 SYDVKM, per germline. Germline trimming cut 10 bases from V and 4 bases from J; bases unmatched to any gene: 3. CDR3 loop: CATRDRGYEQYF. CDR3 nucleotide sequence: TGTGCCACCCGGGACAGGGGGTACGAGCAGTACTTC.

The chain couples TRBV4-1 to TRBJ2-7; D remains unclear. CDR1 and CDR2 from the germline V gene are MGHRA and YSYEKL. Trimming stripped 3 bases from V and 0 bases from J, with 18 bases between. The length of the CDR3 is 17 residues. CDR3 DNA: TGCGCCAGCAGCCACCGCGGAGAGGCAGGTCCCTCCTACGAGCAGTACTTC. Its translation is CASSHRGEAGPSYEQYF.

This chain links TRBV9 with TRBJ1-6, with no clear D. Germline V CDR1 and CDR2: SGDLS, YYNGEE. The CDR3 runs 13 residues. V was shortened by 6 bases and J by 8 bases, with 12 bases between the two germline ends. The CDR3 bases are TGTGCCAGCACCCCTACGGGCCATTCACCCCTCCACTTT. Translated, it gives CASTPTGHSPLHF.

Regarding this clone: Within the sample, other DNA sequences also encode this same CDR3. The V gene is TRBV5-1, the J gene TRBJ2-5; D remains ambiguous. The CDR3 covers 12 residues. V lost 0 bases and J 5 bases, leaving 5 bases between the germline ends. CDR1 and CDR2 from the germline V gene are SGHRS and YFSETQ. The CDR3 region is CASSLEGETQYF. The CDR3 DNA reads TGCGCCAGCAGCTTGGAGGGTGAGACCCAGTACTTC.

This clone was found once. The V and J genes are TRBV3-1 (or the pseudogene TRBV3-2) and TRBJ2-1; D unresolved. Germline V gene sequence: CDR1 LGHDT, CDR2 YNNKEL (reference sequence). The germline V and J ends were trimmed by 2 bases and 2 bases, with 13 bases remaining between them. The CDR3 totals 16 residues. This CDR3 reads CASSQKELVPYNEQFF. The CDR3 coding sequence is TGTGCCAGCAGCCAAAAGGAGCTAGTCCCCTACAATGAGCAGTTCTTC.

The gene calls are TRBV18 and TRBJ2-3; no firm D call. Germline loops: CDR1 KGHSH, CDR2 LQKENI. This CDR3 is 11 amino acids long. V lost 5 bases and J lost 7, with 7 bases in between. The CDR3 reads CASSGPNTQYF. The CDR3 DNA sequence: TGTGCCAGCTCAGGGCCGAATACGCAGTATTTT.

The chain employs TRBV2 and TRBJ2-1; perhaps D is TRBD1 or TRBD2 (5 bases each). CDR1 is SNHLY and CDR2 is FYNNEI in the germline V gene. Deletions cut 7 bases from V and 6 bases from J, with 13 bases between. This CDR3 is 13 amino acids long. CDR3: CASTLGTFNEQFF. The CDR3 DNA follows: TGTGCCAGCACTCTCGGGACCTTCAATGAGCAGTTCTTC.

The CDR3 here is CASSPVSTDTQYF. CDR3 bases: TGTGCCAGCTCACCAGTGAGCACAGATACGCAGTATTTT. J is TRBJ2-3 and V is TRBV18; D is unresolved. Germline CDR1 KGHSH, CDR2 LQKENI. The CDR3 is 13 residues long. Trimming took off 2 bases at V and 0 bases at J, with 3 bases between the two ends.

This sequence joins TRBV4-1 and TRBJ2-1, with TRBD2 identical over 9 bases. The ends lost 0 bases at V and 9 bases at J; junction bases unmatched: 21. The CDR3 spans 20 residues. Germline V gives CDR1 MGHRA, CDR2 YSYEKL. CDR3 sequence: CASSQDLARWGLAALGEQFF. The CDR3 nucleotides are TGCGCCAGCAGCCAAGATCTAGCGCGGTGGGGACTAGCCGCTTTGGGTGAGCAGTTCTTC.

The gene calls are TRBV5-4 and TRBJ2-3; 9 bases are a match to TRBD2. This CDR3 spans 16 amino acids. The germline gives CDR1 SGHNT, CDR2 YYREEE (reference sequence). After removal of 0 bases from V and 3 bases from J, the junction contained 5 bases not matched to a gene. CDR3 nucleotides: TGTGCCAGCAGCTTGGGTGGTAGCGGGAGAACAGATACGCAGTATTTT. Its translation: CASSLGGSGRTDTQYF.

The J gene is TRBJ1-3, the V gene TRBV5-1; tentatively, D is TRBD1 (6 bases). The germline V and J ends were trimmed by 0 bases and 2 bases, with 9 bases remaining between them. Germline loops: CDR1 SGHRS, CDR2 YFSETQ. This CDR3 spans 15 amino acids. The CDR3 region has the DNA TGCGCCAGCAGCTTGGCCCGGGGGCCTGGAAACACCATATATTTT. Its protein product is CASSLARGPGNTIYF.

This chain connects TRBV5-6 to TRBJ2-2, with D possibly matching TRBD1 (5 bases). V was trimmed by 0 bases and J by 1 base, leaving 10 bases between them. Per germline, CDR1 SGHDT and CDR2 YYEEEE. The CDR3 has 16 amino acids. The CDR3 DNA is TGTGCCAGCAGCTTGGTTGGCAGGGTGAACACCGGGGAGCTGTTTTTT. Translating it yields CASSLVGRVNTGELFF. Full variable domain (outside the CDR3, taken from reference TRBV5-6 and TRBJ2-2): DAGVTQSPTHLIKTRGQQVTLRCSPKSGHDTVSWYQQALGQGPQFIFQYYEEEERQRGNFPDRFSGHQFPNYSSELNVNALLLGDSALYLCASSLVGRVNTGELFFGEGSRLTVL.

The chain employs TRBV9 and TRBJ2-3; D may be TRBD2 (7 bases). From germline, CDR1 is SGDLS and CDR2 YYNGEE. This CDR3 has 15 amino acids. Trimming cost V 4 bases and J 1 base, with 13 bases left between them. The CDR3 spells CASSPQGGGTDTQYF. The CDR3 region has the DNA TGTGCCAGCAGCCCACAGGGAGGGGGCACAGATACGCAGTATTTT.